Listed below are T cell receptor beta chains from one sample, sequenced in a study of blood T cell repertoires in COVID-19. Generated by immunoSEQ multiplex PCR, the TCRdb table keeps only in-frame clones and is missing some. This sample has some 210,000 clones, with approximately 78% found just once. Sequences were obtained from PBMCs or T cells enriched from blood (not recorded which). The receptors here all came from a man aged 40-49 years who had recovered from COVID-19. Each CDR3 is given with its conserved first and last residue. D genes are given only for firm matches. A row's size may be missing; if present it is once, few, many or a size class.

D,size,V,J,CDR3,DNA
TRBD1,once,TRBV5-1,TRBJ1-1,CASSPRQGQNTEAFF,TGCGCCAGCAGCCCTAGACAGGGACAGAACACTGAAGCTTTCTTT
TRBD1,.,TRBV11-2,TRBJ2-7,CASSLVVSGQGSHEQYF,TGTGCCAGCAGCTTAGTCGTAAGTGGACAGGGATCACACGAGCAGTACTTC
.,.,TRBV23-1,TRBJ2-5,CASSQFQGSPQETQYF,TGCGCCAGCAGTCAATTTCAGGGCTCCCCTCAAGAGACCCAGTACTTC
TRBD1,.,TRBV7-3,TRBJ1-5,CASSPRGSNQPQHF,TGTGCCAGCAGCCCCAGGGGGAGCAATCAGCCCCAGCATTTT
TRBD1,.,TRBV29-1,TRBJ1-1,CSVTRDRGIRDLNTEAFF,TGCAGCGTCACGAGGGACAGGGGAATTCGAGATTTGAACACTGAAGCTTTCTTT
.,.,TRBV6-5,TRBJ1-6,CASTSPSSYNSPLHF,TGTGCCAGCACCAGCCCTAGCTCCTATAATTCACCCCTCCACTTT
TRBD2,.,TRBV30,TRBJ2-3,CAWGGTSGASTDTQYF,TGTGCCTGGGGAGGAACTAGCGGGGCTAGCACAGATACGCAGTATTTT
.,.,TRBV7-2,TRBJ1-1,CASSPWRSGNTEAFF,TGTGCCAGCAGCCCGTGGCGGTCCGGAAACACTGAAGCTTTCTTT
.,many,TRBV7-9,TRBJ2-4,CAASRGAKNIQYF,TGTGCCGCTAGTCGGGGAGCCAAAAACATTCAGTACTTC
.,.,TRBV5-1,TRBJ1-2,CASSLVGADGYTF,TGCGCCAGCAGCTTGGTGGGGGCGGATGGCTACACCTTC
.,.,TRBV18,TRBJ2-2,CASSPSQAVNTGELFF,TGTGCCAGCTCTCCCTCACAGGCGGTCAACACCGGGGAGCTGTTTTTT
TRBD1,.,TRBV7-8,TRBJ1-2,CASSLGTASNYGYTF,TGTGCCAGCAGCCTTGGGACAGCCTCTAACTATGGCTACACCTTC
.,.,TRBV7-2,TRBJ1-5,CASSFERSQHF,TGTGCCAGCAGCTTTGAGCGTTCCCAGCATTTT
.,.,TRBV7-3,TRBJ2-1,CASSPWGGRNNEQFF,TGTGCCAGCAGCCCCTGGGGGGGGCGGAACAATGAGCAGTTCTTC
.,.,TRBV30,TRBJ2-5,CAWSVYETQYF,TGTGCCTGGAGTGTTTATGAGACCCAGTACTTC
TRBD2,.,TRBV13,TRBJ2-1,CASSSGTSGGFRQFF,TGTGCCAGCAGCTCCGGGACTAGCGGGGGGTTTCGGCAGTTCTTC
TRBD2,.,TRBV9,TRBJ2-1,CASSAPGGGALNEQFF,TGTGCCAGCAGTGCTCCGGGAGGGGGGGCCCTAAATGAGCAGTTCTTC
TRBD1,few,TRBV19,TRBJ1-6,CASSIGTGNSPLHF,TGTGCCAGTAGTATAGGGACAGGGAATTCACCCCTCCACTTT
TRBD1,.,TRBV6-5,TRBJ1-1,CATKGQGAWGTEAFF,TGTGCCACCAAGGGACAGGGGGCCTGGGGCACTGAAGCTTTCTTT
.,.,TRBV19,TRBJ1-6,CASIETGNSPLHF,TGTGCCAGTATTGAGACGGGAAATTCACCCCTCCACTTT
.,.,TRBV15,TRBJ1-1,CATSRGGTRTEAFF,TGTGCCACCAGCAGAGGAGGGACACGCACTGAAGCTTTCTTT
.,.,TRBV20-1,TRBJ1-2,CSARDFYGYTF,TGCAGTGCAAGGGACTTCTATGGCTACACCTTC
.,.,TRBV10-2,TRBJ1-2,CASSEKTDYGYTF,TGCGCCAGCAGTGAGAAAACAGACTATGGCTACACCTTC
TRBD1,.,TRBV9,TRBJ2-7,CASSTRQGAGYEQYF,TGTGCCAGCAGCACCCGACAGGGGGCGGGTTACGAGCAGTACTTC
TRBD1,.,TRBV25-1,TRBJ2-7,CASSAGTGSTWEQYF,TGTGCCAGCAGTGCGGGGACAGGGTCCACGTGGGAGCAGTACTTC
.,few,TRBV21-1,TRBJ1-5,CASSTRPGDQHF,TGTGCCAGCAGCACCAGGCCGGGGGACCAGCATTTT
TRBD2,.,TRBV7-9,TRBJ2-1,CASSLGLAGARHEQFF,TGTGCCAGCAGCTTAGGGCTAGCGGGGGCTAGGCATGAGCAGTTCTTC
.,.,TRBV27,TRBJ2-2,CASSLWTANTGELFF,TGTGCCAGCAGTTTATGGACAGCGAACACCGGGGAGCTGTTTTTT
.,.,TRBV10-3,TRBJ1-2,CAISEKGNYGYTF,TGTGCCATCAGTGAGAAGGGGAACTATGGCTACACCTTC
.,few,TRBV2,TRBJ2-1,CASSSASRYNEQFF,TGTGCCAGCAGTTCGGCTAGCCGTTACAATGAGCAGTTCTTC
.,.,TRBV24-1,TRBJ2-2,CATRGAGTGELFF,TGTGCCACCCGAGGGGCGGGGACCGGGGAGCTGTTTTTT
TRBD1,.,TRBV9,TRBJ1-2,CASSPRGQGQGYGYTF,TGTGCCAGCAGCCCTCGAGGACAGGGCCAGGGCTATGGCTACACCTTC
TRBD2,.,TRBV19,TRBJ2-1,CASSIGLASNEQFF,TGTGCCAGTAGTATAGGACTAGCCTCCAATGAGCAGTTCTTC
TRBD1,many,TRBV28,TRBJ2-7,CASSGTGTASYEQYF,TGTGCCAGCAGTGGTACCGGGACAGCCTCCTACGAGCAGTACTTC
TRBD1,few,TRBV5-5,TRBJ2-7,CASSSRGRVNEQYF,TGTGCCAGCAGCTCCAGGGGGCGAGTTAACGAGCAGTACTTC
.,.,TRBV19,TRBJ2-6,CASSMRRSGANVLTF,TGTGCCAGTAGTATGAGGAGATCTGGGGCCAACGTCCTGACTTTC
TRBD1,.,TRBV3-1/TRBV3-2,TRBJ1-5,CASSLTPGQNQPQHF,TGTGCCAGCAGCCTCACTCCGGGACAGAATCAGCCCCAGCATTTT
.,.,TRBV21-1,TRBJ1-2,CASSKAGEDGYTF,TGTGCCAGCAGCAAAGCTGGGGAGGATGGCTACACCTTC
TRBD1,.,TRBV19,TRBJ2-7,CASSTQTGVEQYF,TGTGCCAGTAGTACCCAGACAGGGGTCGAGCAGTACTTC
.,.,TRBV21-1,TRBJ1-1,CATRQGIGTEAFF,TGTGCCACCAGACAGGGTATCGGGACTGAAGCTTTCTTT
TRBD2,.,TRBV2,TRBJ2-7,CASSRFREGEQYF,TGTGCCAGCAGTCGGTTCAGGGAGGGGGAGCAGTACTTC
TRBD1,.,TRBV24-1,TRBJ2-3,CATSEGQRYTDTQYF,TGTGCCACCAGTGAGGGACAGCGATACACAGATACGCAGTATTTT
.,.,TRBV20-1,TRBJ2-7,CSASLPGVEEQYF,TGCAGTGCTAGTCTCCCGGGAGTTGAGGAGCAGTACTTC
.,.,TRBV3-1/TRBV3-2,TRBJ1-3,CASSQQGFTGNTIYF,TGTGCCAGCAGCCAACAGGGATTCACTGGAAACACCATATATTTT
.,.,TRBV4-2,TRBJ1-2,CASSSHGGDANYGYTF,TGTGCCAGCAGCTCCCATGGGGGGGATGCTAACTATGGCTACACCTTC
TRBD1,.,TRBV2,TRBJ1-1,CAITGDVVTEAFF,TGTGCCATAACAGGGGACGTGGTCACTGAAGCTTTCTTT
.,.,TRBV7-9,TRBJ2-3,CASSPWTQNQHTDTQYF,TGTGCCAGCAGCCCTTGGACTCAGAACCAACATACAGATACGCAGTATTTT
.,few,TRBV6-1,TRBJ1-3,CASSEQGGRNTIYF,TGTGCCAGCAGTGAACAGGGTGGAAGAAACACCATATATTTT
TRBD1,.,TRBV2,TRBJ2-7,CASRAGTGDYEQYF,TGTGCCAGCAGGGCCGGGACAGGTGACTACGAGCAGTACTTC
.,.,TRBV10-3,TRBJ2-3,CAISVGGSTDTQYF,TGTGCCATCAGTGTTGGCGGGAGCACAGATACGCAGTATTTT
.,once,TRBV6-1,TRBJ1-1,CASSEPSGVGTEAFF,TGTGCCAGCAGTGAACCTTCAGGGGTAGGCACTGAAGCTTTCTTT
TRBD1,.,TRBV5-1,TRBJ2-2,CASSIRDRGVGELFF,TGCGCCAGCAGCATCCGGGACAGGGGAGTCGGGGAGCTGTTTTTT
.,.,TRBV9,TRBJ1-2,CASSGHRTELTYGYTF,TGTGCCAGCAGCGGGCACAGGACCGAACTAACTTATGGCTACACCTTC
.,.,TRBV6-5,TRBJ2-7,CASRQTGFYEQYF,TGTGCCAGCAGGCAAACAGGGTTCTACGAGCAGTACTTC
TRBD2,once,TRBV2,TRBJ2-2,CASRNRPGLAYTGELFF,TGTGCCAGCAGAAACAGGCCGGGACTAGCGTACACCGGGGAGCTGTTTTTT
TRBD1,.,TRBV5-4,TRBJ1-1,CASSPRGPTNTEAFF,TGTGCCAGCAGCCCGAGGGGGCCGACAAACACTGAAGCTTTCTTT
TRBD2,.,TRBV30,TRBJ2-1,CAWSSSGPSYNEQFF,TGTGCCTGGAGTTCTAGCGGACCATCCTACAATGAGCAGTTCTTC
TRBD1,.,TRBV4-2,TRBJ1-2,CASSQDQGGHGYTF,TGTGCCAGCAGCCAAGACCAGGGGGGACATGGCTACACCTTC
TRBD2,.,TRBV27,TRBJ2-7,CASRYKTSGATYEQYF,TGTGCCAGCAGGTATAAGACTAGCGGGGCAACCTACGAGCAGTACTTC